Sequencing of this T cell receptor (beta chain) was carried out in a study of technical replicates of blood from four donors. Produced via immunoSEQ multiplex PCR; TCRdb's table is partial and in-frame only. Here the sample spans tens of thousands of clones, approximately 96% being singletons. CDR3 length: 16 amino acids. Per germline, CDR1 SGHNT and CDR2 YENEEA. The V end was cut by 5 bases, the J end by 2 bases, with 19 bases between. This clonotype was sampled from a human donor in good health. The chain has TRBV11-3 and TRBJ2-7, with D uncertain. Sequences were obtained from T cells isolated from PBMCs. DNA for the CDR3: TGTGCCAGCAGCCCCCGGCCAGGTGGCCCAACCTACGAGCAGTACTTC. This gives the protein CASSPRPGGPTYEQYF.